What follows are 25 T cell receptor beta chains derived from one specimen sequenced in a study of patients and donors after allogeneic stem cell transplantation. TCRdb processed the RT-PCR reads anew with MiXCR; each CDR3 protein has one entry. The repertoire has roughly 180,000 distinct CDR3 sequences, 40% to 45% of them found once; the top ten carry about 33%. The sequencing input was blood, either unsorted or a sorted T cell fraction (not recorded which). These receptors were collected from a human donor who was either an allogeneic HSCT recipient or a stem cell or donor lymphocyte infusion donor (not recorded which). It is not recorded whose cells these are; they may come from a transplant donor.

In its sample, this clonotype was seen a few times. This chain connects TRBV18 to TRBJ1-4; D unclear. The germline gives CDR1 KGHSH, CDR2 LQKENI. The CDR3 is 15 amino acids. V dropped 2 bases and J dropped 3 bases, with 10 bases sitting between them. The CDR3 spells CASSPSGVPNEKLFF. Written as DNA, the CDR3 is TGTGCCAGCTCACCAAGCGGGGTACCTAATGAAAAACTGTTTTTT.

This clonotype was counted between two and nine times. No conserved phenylalanine or tryptophan is present at the end of the CDR3, so a read error is the likely explanation. The DNA is left out, because the CDR3 cannot be placed on it with certainty; the CDR3 is given as TCRdb lists it. This chain uses TRBV5-1 with TRBJ1-1. The CDR3 totals 9 residues, both ends included. The germline CDR1 and CDR2 sequences are SGHRS and YFSETQ. The CDR3 spells CASSLDLSS.

This chain uses TRBV4-1 with TRBJ2-3; D not certain. Germline CDR1 and CDR2: MGHRA and YSYEKL. Trimming took off 1 base at V and 4 bases at J, with 9 bases between the two ends. The CDR3 has 14 residues. CDR3 protein: CASSQVLEPDTQYF. The DNA for the CDR3 is TGCGCCAGCAGCCAAGTTCTAGAGCCAGATACGCAGTATTTT.

The V gene is TRBV29-1, the J gene TRBJ2-3, with 11 positions matching TRBD2. The CDR3 covers 13 residues. V dropped 7 bases and J dropped 2; count of bases not matched to a gene: 2. Germline CDR1 is SQVTM and CDR2 is ANQGSEA. This CDR3 reads CSGGLAATDTQYF. In nucleotides, the CDR3 is TGCAGCGGGGGACTAGCGGCCACAGATACGCAGTATTTT.

Here the CDR3 reads CSAVGREGLEQYF. DNA of the CDR3: TGCAGCGCCGTGGGGCGGGAGGGCCTCGAGCAGTACTTC. The chain carries TRBV29-1 and TRBJ2-7; 9 nucleotides match TRBD2. The germline gives CDR1 SQVTM, CDR2 ANQGSEA. The CDR3 totals 13 residues. The V and J ends lost 7 bases and 6 bases, in that order; junction bases with no gene match: 10.

The chain is built from TRBV20-1 and TRBJ1-1, with 9 bases aligning to TRBD1. The V gene end was trimmed by 0 bases and the J gene end by 0 bases; junction bases not matched to a gene: 8. Germline CDR1 is DFQATT and CDR2 is SNEGSKA (reference sequence). The CDR3 sequence is 17 residues long. The CDR3 loop is CSARDWGRDRVNTEAFF. CDR3 nucleotide sequence: TGCAGTGCTAGAGATTGGGGTAGGGACAGGGTGAACACTGAAGCTTTCTTT.

This clonotype was detected a few times. The chain is built from TRBV20-1 and TRBJ1-1; 7 bases are shared with TRBD1. The ends lost 1 base at V and 6 bases at J; junction bases unmatched: 8. The V gene's germline CDR1 is DFQATT and CDR2 SNEGSKA (reference sequence). This CDR3 contains 14 residues. This chain's CDR3 is CSARALTGSPEAFF. CDR3 sequence (DNA): TGCAGTGCTAGAGCCCTGACAGGGAGTCCTGAAGCTTTCTTT.

The chain employs TRBV6-2 or TRBV6-3 and TRBJ2-7, with 7 bases identical to TRBD1. The germline gives CDR1 MNHEY, CDR2 SVGEGT. There are 15 residues in the CDR3. After removal of 2 bases from V and 2 bases from J, the junction contained 6 bases not matched to a gene. The CDR3 reads CASSYRGQKPYEQYF. The CDR3 nucleotides read TGTGCCAGCAGTTACAGGGGACAGAAACCCTACGAGCAGTACTTC.

The CDR3 nucleotides are TGTGCCATCAGTGACCCGCGACTAGCGGGAATGGAGACCCAGTACTTC. Encoded protein: CAISDPRLAGMETQYF. J is TRBJ2-5 and V is TRBV10-3, with TRBD2 matching over 11 bases. From germline, CDR1 is ENHRY and CDR2 SYGVKD. This CDR3 region has 16 residues. The V and J ends lost 3 bases and 5 bases, in that order; junction bases with no gene match: 8.

The rearrangement links TRBV15 to TRBJ2-7; D gene ambiguous. The CDR3 runs 14 residues. V lost 1 base to trimming and J lost 0 bases, with 7 bases between them. The germline V gene encodes CDR1 LNHNV and CDR2 YYDKDF (reference sequence). The CDR3 reads CATSRVQLSYEQYF. The CDR3, as DNA: TGTGCCACCAGCAGAGTACAGCTCTCCTACGAGCAGTACTTC.

This clonotype was recorded once. The chain uses TRBV18 and TRBJ2-7; D gene unclear. This CDR3 has 14 residues. The germline V and J ends were trimmed by 2 bases and 7 bases, with 15 bases remaining between them. The germline CDR1 and CDR2 sequences are KGHSH and LQKENI. The chain's CDR3 is CASSPDERSGEQYF. CDR3 bases: TGTGCCAGCTCACCAGATGAGAGGTCCGGTGAGCAGTACTTC.

This clonotype showed up just a few times. CDR3 sequence (DNA): TGTGCCAGCAGCGGAGGGCCGGCCGGGGAGCTGTTTTTT. Translation: CASSGGPAGELFF. The rearrangement uses TRBV5-5 and TRBJ2-2; possible D gene TRBD2, 6 bases. Germline lookup yields CDR1 SGHKS and CDR2 YYEKEE (reference sequence). V lost 4 bases and J 6 bases, leaving 10 bases between the germline ends. The CDR3 runs 13 residues.

The chain couples TRBV3-1 to TRBJ2-7, with TRBD1 as a possible D gene (5 bases). V shed 0 bases and J shed 3 bases, with 12 bases lying between them. The CDR3 contains 15 residues. CDR1 is LGHDT and CDR2 is YNNKEL in the germline V gene (reference sequence). The CDR3 DNA reads as TGTGCCAGCAGCCAAGATAGGCAGGGAAGCTACGAGCAGTACTTC. Protein: CASSQDRQGSYEQYF.

The genes are TRBV3-1 and TRBJ2-3; D perhaps matches TRBD1 (6 bases). V was trimmed by 4 bases and J by 4 bases, leaving 12 bases between them. Per germline, CDR1 LGHDT and CDR2 YNNKEL (reference sequence). This CDR3 is built from 14 residues. CDR3 sequence (DNA): TGTGCCAGCAGCCCAGGGGACGGTTCAGATACGCAGTATTTT. Its translation is CASSPGDGSDTQYF.

This chain uses TRBV11-1 with TRBJ2-5; tentatively, D is TRBD2 (5 bases). The germline gives CDR1 SGHAT, CDR2 FQDESV (reference sequence). Between the trimmed V and J ends, which lost 5 bases and 5 bases, there was a span of 18 bases. This CDR3 comprises 15 residues. The CDR3 nucleotides are TGTGCCAGCAGCCCGGCGTTAGGGAGTGAGGAGACCCAGTACTTC. Translated: CASSPALGSEETQYF.

In this sample, this clonotype turned up a few times. The CDR3 reads CASSLSPGTNEKLFF. CDR3 coding DNA: TGTGCCAGCAGTTTGAGTCCCGGGACTAATGAAAAACTGTTTTTT. The V and J genes are TRBV12-3 or TRBV12-4 and TRBJ1-4; D ambiguous. This CDR3 is 15 amino acids long. Between the trimmed V and J ends, which lost 3 bases and 2 bases, there was a span of 10 bases.

This rearrangement joins TRBV20-1 to TRBJ2-3; D call uncertain. Looked up from germline, CDR1 is DFQATT and CDR2 is SNEGSKA (reference sequence). The CDR3 has 15 amino acids. V dropped 3 bases and J dropped 2 bases, with 15 bases sitting between them. The CDR3 is CSARVIDLPTDTQYF. CDR3 nucleotide sequence: TGCAGTGCTAGGGTAATAGATTTGCCCACAGATACGCAGTATTTT.

This clonotype has just a few counts. The junction shows a germline mismatch at one end, possibly a read error. As DNA, the CDR3 is TGTGCCAGCAGTTTGGGGACAGTAGGGTCTCTGGGTTTT. It specifies CASSLGTVGSLGF. The chain links TRBV28 to TRBJ1-4, with TRBD1 identical over 7 bases. Germline V gene sequence: CDR1 MDHEN, CDR2 SYDVKM. The CDR3 loop spans 13 amino acids.

V usage is TRBV4-3 and J usage is TRBJ2-7; TRBD2 might be the D (5 bases). Germline assignment: CDR1 LGHNA and CDR2 YSLEER. The CDR3 contains 15 residues. Trimming left V 0 bases short and J 4 bases short, with 13 bases between. The CDR3 reads CASSQDRGEGYEQYF. Here the CDR3 DNA reads TGCGCCAGCAGCCAAGATCGGGGAGAGGGATACGAGCAGTACTTC.

The rearrangement links TRBV6-1 to TRBJ2-1; perhaps TRBD2 as D (6 bases). The CDR3 covers 17 residues. The V and J ends lost 1 base and 1 base respectively, with 14 bases between them. Per the germline V gene, CDR1 is MNHNS and CDR2 is SASEGT. CDR3 in amino acids: CASSEGGGRVSYNEQFF. CDR3 in DNA: TGTGCCAGCAGTGAAGGTGGAGGGAGAGTATCCTACAATGAGCAGTTCTTC.

The V gene is TRBV4-3, the J gene TRBJ2-5, with TRBD2 matching 14 bases. Unmatched junction bases numbered 6, after V lost 2 bases and J lost 4 bases. The CDR3 totals 17 residues. From germline, CDR1 is LGHNA and CDR2 YSLEER. In nucleotides, the CDR3 is TGCGCCAGCAGCCAATTTCGGGGACTAGCGGGAGTAGAGACCCAGTACTTC. This gives the protein CASSQFRGLAGVETQYF.

The gene calls are TRBV7-2 and TRBJ1-2; the D is unclear. CDR1 is SGHTA and CDR2 is FQGNSA in the germline V gene. Trimming removed 1 base at V and 0 bases at J, with 9 bases between. CDR3 length: 15 amino acids. The CDR3 spells CASSLDPVANYGYTF. As DNA, the CDR3 is TGTGCCAGCAGCTTAGATCCAGTCGCTAACTATGGCTACACCTTC.

The J gene is TRBJ2-1, the V gene TRBV19; D call uncertain. With 7 bases removed from V and 1 base from J, the gap between germline ends came to 11 bases. This CDR3 comprises 14 residues. Germline V gene lookup returns CDR1 LNHDA and CDR2 SQIVND (reference sequence). CDR3: CASTKRFSYNEQFF. The CDR3, as DNA: TGTGCCAGTACCAAACGGTTTTCCTACAATGAGCAGTTCTTC.

This chain links TRBV6-2 or TRBV6-3 with TRBJ1-5; D gene ambiguous. With 5 bases removed from V and 0 bases from J, the gap between germline ends came to 14 bases. The CDR3 totals 16 residues. Per germline, CDR1 MNHEY and CDR2 SVGEGT. The CDR3 DNA sequence: TGTGCCAGCAGTCCAGGCCTGGGGATTAGCAATCAGCCCCAGCATTTT. Protein: CASSPGLGISNQPQHF.

This sequence joins TRBV11-2 and TRBJ1-2; D remains ambiguous. Trimming removed 1 base from V and 3 bases from J, with 12 bases in between. From germline, CDR1 is SGHAT and CDR2 FQNNGV. The CDR3 totals 15 residues. The CDR3 DNA reads as TGTGCCAGCAGCTTAGGTCCAGGCCTCGACTATGGCTACACCTTC. This codes for CASSLGPGLDYGYTF.